Below, one TCR beta chain is given with its context. Its specificity is unknown. The sample is drawn from a study of cytomegalovirus exposure and HLA in healthy donors. General study findings and limits: Several top significant clusters appeared, in a later analysis, to be linked to common viral pathogens. Sequencing likely caused a cluster of highly shared sequence variants. No immune exposure information besides CMV serostatus was available. In vitro assays verified that three CMV-associated chains recognized CMV antigens specifically.

Amplification used 60 Vbeta primers and 13 Jbeta primers. Profiled with immunoSEQ multiplex PCR; TCRdb holds only in-frame clones, not every one. The sample lists roughly 120,000 clones, 81% occurring once. The CDR3 loop spans 15 amino acids. The germline V gene has CDR1 LNHDA and CDR2 SQIVND (reference sequence). Trimming stripped 5 bases from V and 2 bases from J, with 12 bases between. The rearrangement joins TRBV19 to TRBJ1-4; the D gene is possibly TRBD1 (5 bases). The source of this sequence is a woman aged 30 to 39 in good health and CMV-seronegative. Sequencing was done on a sample of PBMCs. CDR3 in DNA: TGTGCCAGTAGTCCATCCGGGACTACTAATGAAAAACTGTTTTTT. Translation gives CASSPSGTTNEKLFF.